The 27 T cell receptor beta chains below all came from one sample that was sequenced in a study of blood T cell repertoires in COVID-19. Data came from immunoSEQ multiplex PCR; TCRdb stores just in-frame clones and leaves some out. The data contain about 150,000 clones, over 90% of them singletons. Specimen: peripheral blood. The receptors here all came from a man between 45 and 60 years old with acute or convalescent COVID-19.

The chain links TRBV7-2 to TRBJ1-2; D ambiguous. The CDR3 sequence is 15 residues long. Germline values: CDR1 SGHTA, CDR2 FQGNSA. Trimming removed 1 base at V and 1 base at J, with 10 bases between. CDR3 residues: CASSLVYQVNYGYTF. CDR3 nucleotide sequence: TGTGCCAGCAGCTTAGTCTACCAGGTTAACTATGGCTACACCTTC.

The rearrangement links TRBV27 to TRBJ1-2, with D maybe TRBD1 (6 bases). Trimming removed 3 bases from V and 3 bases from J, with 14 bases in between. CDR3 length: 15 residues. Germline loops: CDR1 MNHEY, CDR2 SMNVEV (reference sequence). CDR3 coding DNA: TGTGCCAGCAGTTTGTTGACAGGTCTTGACTATGGCTACACCTTC. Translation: CASSLLTGLDYGYTF.

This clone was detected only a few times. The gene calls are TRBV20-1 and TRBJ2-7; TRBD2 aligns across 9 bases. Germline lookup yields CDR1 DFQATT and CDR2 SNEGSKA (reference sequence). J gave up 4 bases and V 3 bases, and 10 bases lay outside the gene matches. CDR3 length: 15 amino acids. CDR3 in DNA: TGCAGTGCTAGTAATCTAGCGGGGAAGTCGTACGAGCAGTACTTC. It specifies CSASNLAGKSYEQYF.

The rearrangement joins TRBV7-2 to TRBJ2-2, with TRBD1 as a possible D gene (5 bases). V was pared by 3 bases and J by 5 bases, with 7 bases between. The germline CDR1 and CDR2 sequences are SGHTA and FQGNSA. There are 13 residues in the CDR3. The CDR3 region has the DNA TGTGCCAGCAGCTTCAGGGTTACCGGGGAGCTGTTTTTT. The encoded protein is CASSFRVTGELFF.

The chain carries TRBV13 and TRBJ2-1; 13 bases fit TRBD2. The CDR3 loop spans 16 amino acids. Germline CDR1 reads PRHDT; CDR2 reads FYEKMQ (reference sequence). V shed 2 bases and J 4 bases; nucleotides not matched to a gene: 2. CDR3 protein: CASSLMTSGGYNEQFF. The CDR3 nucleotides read TGTGCCAGCAGCTTAATGACTAGCGGGGGGTACAATGAGCAGTTCTTC.

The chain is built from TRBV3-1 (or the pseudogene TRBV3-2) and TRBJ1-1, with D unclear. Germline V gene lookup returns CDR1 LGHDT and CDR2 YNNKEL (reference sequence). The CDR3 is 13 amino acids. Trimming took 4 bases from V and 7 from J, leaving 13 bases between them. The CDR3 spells CASSPTSGSEAFF. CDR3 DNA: TGTGCCAGCAGCCCCACGAGCGGCAGTGAAGCTTTCTTT.

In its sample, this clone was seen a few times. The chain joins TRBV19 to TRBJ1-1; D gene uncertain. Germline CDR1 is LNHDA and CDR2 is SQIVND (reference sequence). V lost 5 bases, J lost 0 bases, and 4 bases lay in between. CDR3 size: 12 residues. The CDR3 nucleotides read TGTGCCAGTAGTGGCCTGAACACTGAAGCTTTCTTT. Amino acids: CASSGLNTEAFF.

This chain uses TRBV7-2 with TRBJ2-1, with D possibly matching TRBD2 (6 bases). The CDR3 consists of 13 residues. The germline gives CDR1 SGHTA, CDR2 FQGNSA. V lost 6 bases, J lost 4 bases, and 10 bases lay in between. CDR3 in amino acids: CASRRDLYNEQFF. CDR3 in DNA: TGTGCCAGCAGGCGGGACTTGTACAATGAGCAGTTCTTC.

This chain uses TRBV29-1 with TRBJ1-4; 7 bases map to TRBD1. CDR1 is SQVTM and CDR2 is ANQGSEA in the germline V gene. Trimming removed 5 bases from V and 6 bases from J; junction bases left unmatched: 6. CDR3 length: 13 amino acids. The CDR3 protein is CSVLQGPDEKLFF. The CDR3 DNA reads TGCAGCGTTTTACAGGGGCCCGATGAAAAACTGTTTTTT. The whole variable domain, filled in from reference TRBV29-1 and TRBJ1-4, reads SAVISQKPSRDICQRGTSLTIQCQVDSQVTMMFWYRQQPGQSLTLIATANQGSEATYESGFVIDKFPISRPNLTFSTLTVSNMSPEDSSIYLCSVLQGPDEKLFFGSGTQLSVL.

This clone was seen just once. Here the CDR3 reads CASSGQTFGTQYF. As DNA, the CDR3 is TGTGCCAGCAGCGGACAGACGTTCGGGACCCAGTACTTC. The V gene is TRBV28, the J gene TRBJ2-5; weak D call: TRBD1 (6 bases). The CDR3 contains 13 residues. Germline loops: CDR1 MDHEN, CDR2 SYDVKM. V lost 6 bases to trimming and J lost 7 bases, with 15 bases between them.

For the CDR3, the DNA is TGTGCCAGCAGCTCGACAGGGTACACTGAAGCTTTCTTT. Amino acid sequence: CASSSTGYTEAFF. The genes are TRBV7-3 and TRBJ1-1; 7 bases agree with TRBD1. The CDR3 runs 13 residues. Looked up from germline, CDR1 is SGHTA and CDR2 is FQGTGA. V lost 4 bases to trimming and J lost 3 bases; unmatched junction nucleotides: 2.

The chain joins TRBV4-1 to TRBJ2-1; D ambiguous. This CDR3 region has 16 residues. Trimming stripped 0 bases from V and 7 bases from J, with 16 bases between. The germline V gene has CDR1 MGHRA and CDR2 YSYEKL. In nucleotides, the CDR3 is TGCGCCAGCAGCCAAGACCCGCAGTCCGCTCGAAATGAGCAGTTCTTC. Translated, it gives CASSQDPQSARNEQFF.

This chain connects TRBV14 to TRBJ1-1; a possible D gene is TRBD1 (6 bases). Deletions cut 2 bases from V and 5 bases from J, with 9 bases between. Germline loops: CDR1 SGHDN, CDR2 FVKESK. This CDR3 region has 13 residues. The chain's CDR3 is CASSQLGGTEAFF. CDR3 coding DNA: TGTGCCAGCAGCCAACTAGGGGGAACTGAAGCTTTCTTT. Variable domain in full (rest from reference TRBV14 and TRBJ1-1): EAGVTQFPSHSVIEKGQTVTLRCDPISGHDNLYWYRRVMGKEIKFLLHFVKESKQDESGMPNNRFLAERTGGTYSTLKVQPAELEDSGVYFCASSQLGGTEAFFGQGTRLTVV.

CDR3 bases: TGCGCCAGCACGGAGCGGCCTAGCACAGATACGCAGTATTTT. Its translation: CASTERPSTDTQYF. The chain carries TRBV5-1 and TRBJ2-3, with D possibly TRBD2 on 5 matching bases. V lost 6 bases to trimming and J lost 0 bases, with 11 bases between them. The CDR3 contains 14 residues. Germline V gene lookup returns CDR1 SGHRS and CDR2 YFSETQ. The variable domain in full, completed from reference TRBV5-1 and TRBJ2-3, reads KAGVTQTPRYLIKTRGQQVTLSCSPISGHRSVSWYQQTPGQGLQFLFEYFSETQRNKGNFPGRFSGRQFSNSRSEMNVSTLELGDSALYLCASTERPSTDTQYFGPGTRLTVL.

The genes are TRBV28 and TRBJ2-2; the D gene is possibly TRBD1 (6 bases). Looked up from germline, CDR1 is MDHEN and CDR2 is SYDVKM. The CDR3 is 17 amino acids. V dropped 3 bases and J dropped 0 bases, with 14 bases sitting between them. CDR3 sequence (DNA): TGTGCCAGCAGTTTCTTCTCTAGACAGGCGAACACCGGGGAGCTGTTTTTT. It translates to CASSFFSRQANTGELFF.

This CDR3 is CASRTSGRGTGELFF. The CDR3 DNA sequence: TGTGCCAGCAGGACTAGCGGGAGGGGCACCGGGGAGCTGTTTTTT. The rearrangement joins TRBV5-4 to TRBJ2-2; 14 bases are shared with TRBD2. This CDR3 has 15 amino acids. In germline, CDR1 is SGHNT, CDR2 YYREEE (reference sequence). V gave up 5 bases and J gave up 4 bases; unmatched junction bases: 1. Full variable domain (missing parts from reference TRBV5-4 and TRBJ2-2): ETGVTQSPTHLIKTRGQQVTLRCSSQSGHNTVSWYQQALGQGPQFIFQYYREEENGRGNFPPRFSGLQFPNYSSELNVNALELDDSALYLCASRTSGRGTGELFFGEGSRLTVL.

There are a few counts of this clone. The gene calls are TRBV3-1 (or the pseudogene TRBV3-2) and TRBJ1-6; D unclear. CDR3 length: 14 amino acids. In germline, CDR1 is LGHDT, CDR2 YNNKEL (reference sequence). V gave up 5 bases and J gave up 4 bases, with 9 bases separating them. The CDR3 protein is CASSTLEYNSPLHF. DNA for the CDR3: TGTGCCAGCAGCACGTTGGAGTATAATTCACCCCTCCACTTT.

The CDR3 nucleotides read TGTGCCAGCAGCAAAGCCGGGACTAGCGACCCTTGGGATGAGCAGTTCTTC. Its translation: CASSKAGTSDPWDEQFF. The rearrangement uses TRBV7-9 and TRBJ2-1; 10 positions agree with TRBD2. The CDR3 sequence is 17 residues long. Germline V CDR1 and CDR2: SEHNR, FQNEAQ (reference sequence). Trimming took 5 bases from V and 8 from J; bases not matched to a gene: 15.

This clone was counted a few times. Here the CDR3 reads CASSSSGGYEQYF. CDR3 coding DNA: TGTGCCAGCAGTTCTAGCGGTGGCTACGAGCAGTACTTC. V gene TRBV12-3 or TRBV12-4 combines with J gene TRBJ2-7; 7 positions match TRBD2. The CDR3 runs 13 residues. Unmatched junction bases numbered 3, after V lost 4 bases and J lost 3 bases.

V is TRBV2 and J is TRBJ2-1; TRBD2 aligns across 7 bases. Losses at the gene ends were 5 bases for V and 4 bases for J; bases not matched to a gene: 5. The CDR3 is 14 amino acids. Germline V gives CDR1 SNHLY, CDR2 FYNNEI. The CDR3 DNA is TGTGCCAGCAGTATAGCGGGTGGGTACAATGAGCAGTTCTTC. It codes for CASSIAGGYNEQFF.

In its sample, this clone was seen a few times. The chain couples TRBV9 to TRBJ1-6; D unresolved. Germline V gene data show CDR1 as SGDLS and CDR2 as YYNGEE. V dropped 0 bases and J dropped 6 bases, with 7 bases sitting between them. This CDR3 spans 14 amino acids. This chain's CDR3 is CASSVVQSNSPLHF. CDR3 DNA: TGTGCCAGCAGCGTAGTACAGAGTAATTCACCCCTCCACTTT.

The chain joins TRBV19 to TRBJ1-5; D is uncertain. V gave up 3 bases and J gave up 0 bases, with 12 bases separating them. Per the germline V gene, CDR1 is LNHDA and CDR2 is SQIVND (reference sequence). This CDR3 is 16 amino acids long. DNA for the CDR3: TGTGCCAGTAGTATCGAGGCAGACTATAGCAATCAGCCCCAGCATTTT. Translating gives CASSIEADYSNQPQHF.

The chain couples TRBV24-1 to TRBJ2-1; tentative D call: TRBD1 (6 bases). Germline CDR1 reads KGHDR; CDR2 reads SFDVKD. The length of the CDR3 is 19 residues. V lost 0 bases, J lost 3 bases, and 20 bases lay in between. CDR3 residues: CATSDLGVQRRDNYNEQFF. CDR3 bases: TGTGCCACCAGTGATTTGGGGGTCCAACGCCGGGACAACTACAATGAGCAGTTCTTC.

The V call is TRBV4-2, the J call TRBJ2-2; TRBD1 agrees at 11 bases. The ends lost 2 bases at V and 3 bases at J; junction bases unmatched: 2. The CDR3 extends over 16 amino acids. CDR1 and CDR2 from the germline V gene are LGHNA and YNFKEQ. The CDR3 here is CASSQRTGGYTGELFF. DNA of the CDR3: TGTGCCAGCAGCCAAAGGACAGGGGGCTACACCGGGGAGCTGTTTTTT.

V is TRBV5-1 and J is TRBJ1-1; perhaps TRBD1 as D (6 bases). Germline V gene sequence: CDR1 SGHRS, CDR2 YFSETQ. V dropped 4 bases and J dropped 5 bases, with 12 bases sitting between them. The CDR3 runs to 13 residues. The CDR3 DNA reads TGCGCCAGCAGCCATGGGGGGGCAACTGAAGCTTTCTTT. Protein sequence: CASSHGGATEAFF.

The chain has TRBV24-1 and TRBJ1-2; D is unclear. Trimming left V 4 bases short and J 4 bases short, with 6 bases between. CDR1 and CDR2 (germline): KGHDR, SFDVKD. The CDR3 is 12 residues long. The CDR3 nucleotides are TGTGCCACCAGTGACTACAGCTATGGCTACACCTTC. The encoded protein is CATSDYSYGYTF.

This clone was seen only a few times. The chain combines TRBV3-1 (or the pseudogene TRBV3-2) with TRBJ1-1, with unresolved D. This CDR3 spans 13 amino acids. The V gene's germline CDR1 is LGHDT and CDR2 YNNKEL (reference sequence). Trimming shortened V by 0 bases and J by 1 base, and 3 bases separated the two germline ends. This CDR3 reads CASSQDQNTEAFF. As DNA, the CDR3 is TGTGCCAGCAGCCAAGATCAGAACACTGAAGCTTTCTTT.